The T cell receptor beta chain under discussion was sequenced for a study of vaccination effects on CD4 cells after COVID-19. Background on the study: Participants completed two doses of the BNT162b2 or mRNA-1273 vaccine. Findings and limits, study-wide: The study, lacking early post-infection timepoints, had few convalescent patients.

Produced via immunoSEQ multiplex PCR; TCRdb's table is partial and in-frame only. Of tens of thousands of clones listed, roughly two thirds are singletons. Germline loops: CDR1 MDHEN, CDR2 SYDVKM. This CDR3 is built from 13 residues. The V gene lost 3 bases and the J gene lost 4 bases, with 9 bases spanning the gap. In the case of this clone: The antigen is undetermined.

Within the ViraFEST assay, antigen-specific CD4+ T cells underwent expansion with viral peptide pools prior to sequencing. Investigators separated out CD4+ T cells once around 11 days of culture had passed. Among the vaccine recipients, none had a prior SARS-CoV-2 infection, and nucleocapsid antibodies were negative. The specimen was CD4+ T cells from PBMCs cultured with SARS-CoV-2 spike peptides, collected before COVID-19 vaccination. The V and J genes are TRBV28 and TRBJ1-2; D is perhaps TRBD1 (6 bases). This clonotype originated in a human donor who received a COVID-19 vaccine. The DNA of the CDR3 is TGTGCCAGCAGTTTTCGGGACACCTATGGCTACACCTTC. Translation gives CASSFRDTYGYTF.